Reported below is one TCR beta chain. Using its own MiXCR run on the 5' RACE reads, TCRdb lists one record per CDR3 protein. The sample includes some 240,000 distinct CDR3 sequences, under 20% of them seen just once. This sample was taken from a study of CD8 T cells in ankylosing spondylitis. J lost 4 bases, V lost 4 bases, and 5 bases had no gene match. Germline loops: CDR1 SGHTA, CDR2 FQGNSA. The CDR3 runs 16 residues. The sample comprised blood, either unsorted or a sorted T cell fraction (not recorded which). The gene calls are TRBV7-2 and TRBJ2-3; 13 bases map to TRBD2. The receptor was isolated from a male donor with ankylosing spondylitis or in good health (not recorded which). CDR3 sequence reads: CASSWTSGSLADTQYF. DNA of the CDR3: TGTGCCAGCAGCTGGACTAGCGGGAGCTTGGCAGATACGCAGTATTTT.